This TCR beta chain is drawn from a study of blood T cell repertoires in COVID-19. About the research overall: From T cells, B-cell-depleted T cells, or PBMCs came the material, which was cDNA or gDNA.

Sequencing was performed with immunoSEQ multiplex PCR; in TCRdb, only in-frame clones are kept and a portion is missing. Here the sample spans approximately 240,000 clones, more than 60% being singletons. The trim removed 3 bases at V and 10 bases at J, leaving 3 bases unmatched. Germline loops: CDR1 SNHLY, CDR2 FYNNEI. The CDR3 is 13 amino acids. The receptor comes from a middle-aged woman with active or convalescent COVID-19. The chain is built from TRBV2 and TRBJ1-6; 7 positions agree with TRBD1. Sequenced sample: peripheral blood. The CDR3 DNA sequence: TGTGCCAGCAGTGAGAGGGGGCAATCACCCCTCCACTTT. It codes for CASSERGQSPLHF.